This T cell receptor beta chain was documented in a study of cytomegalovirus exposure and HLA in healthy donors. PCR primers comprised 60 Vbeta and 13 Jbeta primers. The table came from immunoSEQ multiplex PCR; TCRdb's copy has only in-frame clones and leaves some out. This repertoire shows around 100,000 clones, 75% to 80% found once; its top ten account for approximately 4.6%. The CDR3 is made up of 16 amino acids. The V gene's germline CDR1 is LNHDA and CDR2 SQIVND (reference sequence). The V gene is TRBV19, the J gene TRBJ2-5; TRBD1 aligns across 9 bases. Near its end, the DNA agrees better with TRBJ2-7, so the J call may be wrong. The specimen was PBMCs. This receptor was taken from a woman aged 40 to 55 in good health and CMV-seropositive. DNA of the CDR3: TGTGCCAGTAGCGATGGGACAGGGTTTTCGGCCTACGAGCAGTACTTC. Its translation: CASSDGTGFSAYEQYF.